The 17 T cell receptor beta chains listed next were all sequenced from one sample in a study of shared clonotypes between healthy human individuals. Clones were sequenced by immunoSEQ multiplex PCR, and TCRdb holds only the in-frame ones, with some missing. Among under 2.5 million clones listed, around 92% were seen once. Specimen: naive CD4+ T cells from PBMCs. The subset is: CD45RA+ positively selected. The receptor set was obtained from a man younger than 35 in good health. Some clones in this sample may be carry-over from other donors' samples.

The chain links TRBV28 to TRBJ2-2, with D tentatively TRBD2 (6 bases). Trimming took off 5 bases at V and 5 bases at J, with 15 bases between the two ends. The CDR3 totals 15 residues. CDR1 and CDR2 (germline): MDHEN, SYDVKM. The CDR3 nucleotides read TGTGCCAGCAGTAGACTAGTAATAAGAACCGGGGAGCTGTTTTTT. This translates into CASSRLVIRTGELFF.

V usage is TRBV29-1 and J usage is TRBJ2-7; 7 nucleotides line up with TRBD1. Per the germline V gene, CDR1 is SQVTM and CDR2 is ANQGSEA. Germline trimming cut 0 bases from V and 5 bases from J; bases unmatched to any gene: 7. The CDR3 has 14 amino acids. This CDR3 is CSVEEQGFIDEQYF. Here the CDR3 DNA reads TGCAGCGTTGAAGAACAGGGGTTTATTGACGAGCAGTACTTC.

The chain combines TRBV5-1 with TRBJ2-7; either TRBD1 or TRBD2 may fit D (6 bases each). The V end was cut by 10 bases, the J end by 0 bases, with 14 bases between. CDR1 is SGHRS, CDR2 YFSETQ, per germline. This CDR3 spans 13 amino acids. The CDR3 protein is CAGGTTGSYEQYF. CDR3 coding DNA: TGCGCCGGGGGGACGACAGGCTCCTACGAGCAGTACTTC. Looking up the rest from reference TRBV5-1 and TRBJ2-7 gives the full variable domain: KAGVTQTPRYLIKTRGQQVTLSCSPISGHRSVSWYQQTPGQGLQFLFEYFSETQRNKGNFPGRFSGRQFSNSRSEMNVSTLELGDSALYLCAGGTTGSYEQYFGPGTRLTVT.

The V and J genes are TRBV5-1 and TRBJ2-1; 11 bases align to TRBD2. The CDR3 contains 17 residues. CDR1 and CDR2 from the germline V gene are SGHRS and YFSETQ. J was trimmed by 0 bases and V by 4 bases; bases with no gene match: 6. The CDR3 here is CASSPGTSGSSYNEQFF. The CDR3 DNA reads TGCGCCAGCAGCCCGGGAACTAGCGGGAGCTCCTACAATGAGCAGTTCTTC.

The J gene is TRBJ2-1, the V gene TRBV27; TRBD1 agrees at 9 bases. J was trimmed by 1 base and V by 5 bases; bases with no gene match: 6. Germline CDR1 and CDR2: MNHEY and SMNVEV (reference sequence). There are 16 residues in the CDR3. DNA for the CDR3: TGTGCCAGCAGTAACCAGACAGGGGGTTCCTACAATGAGCAGTTCTTC. The encoded protein is CASSNQTGGSYNEQFF.

J is TRBJ2-1 and V is TRBV4-3; 8 nucleotides line up with TRBD2. Looked up from germline, CDR1 is LGHNA and CDR2 is YSLEER. The CDR3 totals 16 residues. Germline trimming cut 1 base from V and 7 bases from J; bases unmatched to any gene: 9. The CDR3 DNA is TGCGCCAGCAGCCAAGTGTGGCGGGAGGTCTTGAATGAGCAGTTCTTC. This encodes CASSQVWREVLNEQFF.

V is TRBV7-8 and J is TRBJ2-1, with a weak D call TRBD2 (6 bases). Germline values: CDR1 SGHVS, CDR2 FQNEAQ. The CDR3 runs to 16 residues. The V end lost 2 bases, the J end lost 8 bases, and 19 bases lay between the germline ends. Here the CDR3 DNA reads TGTGCCAGCAGCTTAAACAATCGGGGGTTTAAGGATGAGCAGTTCTTC. As protein: CASSLNNRGFKDEQFF.

The V and J genes are TRBV27 and TRBJ2-3; possible D gene TRBD2, 5 bases. The CDR3 loop spans 20 amino acids. CDR1 MNHEY and CDR2 SMNVEV come from the germline V gene (reference sequence). Trimming cost V 6 bases and J 2 bases, with 30 bases left between them. For the CDR3, the DNA is TGTGCCAGCAGCCCCCGGAGGCAGGCCGCGTACAGACTAACCACAGATACGCAGTATTTT. This encodes CASSPRRQAAYRLTTDTQYF.

The chain links TRBV28 to TRBJ1-1, with D maybe TRBD1 (6 bases). The V end lost 6 bases, the J end lost 11 bases, and 22 bases lay between the germline ends. Germline assignment: CDR1 MDHEN and CDR2 SYDVKM. The CDR3 is 14 residues long. Here the CDR3 DNA reads TGTGCCAGCAGATATAGACCCAGGGGAGTTGGTGCTTTCTTT. It translates to CASRYRPRGVGAFF.

The chain carries TRBV30 and TRBJ1-4; the match to TRBD1 covers 7 bases. The trim removed 3 bases at V and 7 bases at J, leaving 8 bases unmatched. There are 14 residues in the CDR3. CDR1 and CDR2 (germline): GTSNPN, SVGIG (reference sequence). The CDR3: CAWRTGTASEKLFF. CDR3 DNA: TGTGCCTGGAGGACAGGGACCGCGAGTGAAAAACTGTTTTTT.

V usage is TRBV10-3 and J usage is TRBJ1-3; D not resolved. The germline gives CDR1 ENHRY, CDR2 SYGVKD. V lost 6 bases and J lost 2, with 17 bases in between. The CDR3 length is 16 residues. CDR3 amino acids: CAISLPVGGTGNTIYF. CDR3 DNA sequence: TGTGCCATCAGCCTCCCTGTAGGAGGGACTGGAAACACCATATATTTT.

The gene calls are TRBV29-1 and TRBJ1-2, with D maybe TRBD1 (5 bases). Trimming pared 4 bases from V and 8 bases from J, leaving 14 bases between. CDR1 SQVTM and CDR2 ANQGSEA come from the germline V gene. The CDR3 is 12 residues long. The CDR3: CSVGRGGRGYTF. Written as DNA, the CDR3 is TGCAGCGTTGGTCGGGGGGGAAGGGGCTACACCTTC.

J is TRBJ2-5 and V is TRBV7-9; 11 nucleotides match TRBD2. Germline V gene lookup returns CDR1 SEHNR and CDR2 FQNEAQ (reference sequence). After removal of 4 bases from V and 3 bases from J, the junction contained 4 bases not matched to a gene. The CDR3 covers 15 residues. The CDR3 DNA reads TGTGCCAGCAGCTCGACGACTAGCGGGAAAGAGACCCAGTACTTC. This encodes CASSSTTSGKETQYF.

V and J are TRBV5-1 and TRBJ1-1; 8 nucleotides align to TRBD1. The CDR3 is 18 amino acids. Germline V gene lookup returns CDR1 SGHRS and CDR2 YFSETQ. Losses at the gene ends were 0 bases for V and 1 base for J; bases not matched to a gene: 11. CDR3: CASSLAVSGGNRNTEAFF. The CDR3 nucleotides read TGCGCCAGCAGCTTGGCCGTTTCAGGGGGCAACAGGAACACTGAAGCTTTCTTT.

The chain employs TRBV7-2 and TRBJ1-5, with TRBD1 matching over 10 bases. Germline V CDR1 and CDR2: SGHTA, FQGNSA. The CDR3 consists of 16 residues. V trimming: 1 base; J trimming: 4 bases; junction bases outside the gene matches: 4. The CDR3 coding sequence is TGTGCCAGCAGCTTAGTTGGGACAGGGGCGAATCAGCCCCAGCATTTT. Amino acid sequence: CASSLVGTGANQPQHF.

Details on this clone: The junction differs from germline at one of its ends, possibly a read error. The rearrangement joins TRBV6-6 to TRBJ2-2; 8 bases fit TRBD2. The V gene's germline CDR1 is MNHNY and CDR2 SVGAGI (reference sequence). The CDR3 extends over 15 amino acids. The DNA of the CDR3 is TGTGCCAGTAGTTCGGGAGGGTCGAACACCGGGGAGCTGTTTTTT. Translation: CASSSGGSNTGELFF.

The chain recombines TRBV4-1 with TRBJ2-7, with D unresolved. Trimming took 1 base from V and 6 from J, leaving 16 bases between them. CDR1 and CDR2 from the germline V gene are MGHRA and YSYEKL. This CDR3 comprises 15 residues. The CDR3: CASSQVVVLVAEQYF. The CDR3 bases are TGCGCCAGCAGCCAAGTCGTAGTCCTTGTCGCCGAGCAGTACTTC.